This is a list of T cell receptor beta chains from one sample in a study of PD-1 blockade in classical Hodgkin lymphoma. Some clones are missing from TCRdb's copy, which holds only in-frame ones; the method was immunoSEQ multiplex PCR. Of 30,000 to 35,000 clones detected, 94% appear once; the ten largest clones hold 2% to 2.5%. Sequencing was done on a sample of peripheral blood mononuclear cells (PBMCs). These receptors all stem from a human donor with classical Hodgkin lymphoma. Both conserved end residues are part of each CDR3. A D gene is named only where the DNA matches it firmly. Part of the rows lack a size; the others show once, few, many or a class for expanded clones.

j_call v_call clone_size d_call cdr3_nt cdr3_aa
TRBJ1-2 TRBV6-1 - - TGTGCCAGCAGAGAAGAGGGGCGGGACATGGAGGGATATGGAGGCTACACCTTC CASREEGRDMEGYGGYTF
TRBJ1-3 TRBV19 once - TGTGCCAGTAGTATCAGACAGGACTACTCTGGAAACACCATATATTTT CASSIRQDYSGNTIYF
TRBJ2-7 TRBV18 - - TGTGCCAGCTCACGGGCATTTCTGGGAGAGCAGTACTTC CASSRAFLGEQYF
TRBJ1-2 TRBV5-4 - - TGTGCCAGCAGCTGGATACAAAATAGGGACTATGGCTACACCTTC CASSWIQNRDYGYTF
TRBJ2-1 TRBV7-3 - TRBD2 TGTGCCAGCAGCCCAAGACTAGCGGGGGGCGGTGAGCAGTTCTTC CASSPRLAGGGEQFF
TRBJ2-1 TRBV11-2 - TRBD2 TGTGCCAGTAGCGGGGCAACCTCCTACAATGAGCAGTTCTTC CASSGATSYNEQFF
TRBJ1-1 TRBV27 - - TGTGCCAGCAGTTGGGGACCAAACACTGAAGCTTTCTTT CASSWGPNTEAFF
TRBJ2-7 TRBV18 - TRBD1 TGTGCCAGCTCCAGGGGGACAGGGATAGGCGAGCAGTACTTC CASSRGTGIGEQYF
TRBJ2-7 TRBV27 - - TGTGCCAGCAGTTGGGCAGGGGACTACGAGCAGTACTTC CASSWAGDYEQYF
TRBJ2-3 TRBV5-6 - - TGTGCCAGCAGCTACACTAGCACAGATACGCAGTATTTT CASSYTSTDTQYF
TRBJ2-1 TRBV27 once TRBD2 TGTGCCAGCAGTTTAGGTGACGGGAGGTCCTACAATGAGCAGTTCTTC CASSLGDGRSYNEQFF
TRBJ2-7 TRBV10-2 - - TGCGCCAGCAGTGCGGGCTCCTACGAGCAGTACTTC CASSAGSYEQYF
TRBJ2-1 TRBV27 once - TGTGCCAGCAGTTTACCCCCATTGACTACCTACAATGAGCAGTTCTTC CASSLPPLTTYNEQFF
TRBJ2-7 TRBV7-9 - TRBD1 TGTGCCAGCAGCCCAGCAGGGACAGAAGCCTACGAGCAGTACTTC CASSPAGTEAYEQYF
TRBJ2-5 TRBV7-7 - TRBD2 TGTGCTAGCAGCGCCGGGGGGGCAAATGTGGGGACCCAGTACTTC CASSAGGANVGTQYF
TRBJ1-4 TRBV27 - - TGTGCCAGCAGTCCCGCCCCGCCCGGGGGCCCAAATGAAAAACTGTTTTTT CASSPAPPGGPNEKLFF
TRBJ2-1 TRBV5-1 - - TGCGCCAGCAGCCTCCTCCCGGGTGGCACTCAAAGATCGGTAAATGAGCAGTTCTTC CASSLLPGGTQRSVNEQFF
TRBJ2-6 TRBV5-6 - - TGTGCCAGCAGCTTGGAGCCGGCCGGGGCCAACGTCCTGACTTTC CASSLEPAGANVLTF
TRBJ1-5 TRBV6-5 - - TGTGCCAGCAGTTACTCGAATCATCAGCCCCAGCATTTT CASSYSNHQPQHF
TRBJ2-6 TRBV9 - - TGTGCCAGCAGCTCAAGCGGCTCTGGGGCCAACGTCCTGACTTTC CASSSSGSGANVLTF
TRBJ2-7 TRBV10-1 - - TGCGCCAGCAGTCCGACCCACAGGGCCTACGAGCAGTACTTC CASSPTHRAYEQYF
TRBJ2-7 TRBV7-9 - - TGTGCCAGCAGCTTAGCGCCCCCCTACGAGCAGTACTTC CASSLAPPYEQYF
TRBJ1-3 TRBV4-1 - TRBD1 TGCGCCAGCAGCCAAAGGCAGGGGGCTTTCTCTGGAAACACCATATATTTT CASSQRQGAFSGNTIYF
TRBJ2-5 TRBV6-1 - TRBD2 TGTGCCAGCAGTACCGGAGCGGGAGGGTCAGAGACCCAGTACTTC CASSTGAGGSETQYF
TRBJ2-1 TRBV5-1 - TRBD1 TGCGCCAGCGGGCAGGGGGTATACAATGAGCAGTTCTTC CASGQGVYNEQFF
TRBJ2-7 TRBV5-6 - TRBD2 TGTGCCAGCAGCTTGAGAGGTAGCGGGAGGGCGGATGGTCACGAGCAGTACTTC CASSLRGSGRADGHEQYF
TRBJ2-7 TRBV15 - TRBD2 TGTGCCACCAGGCGAACGGGAGGGCCATACGAGCAGTACTTC CATRRTGGPYEQYF
TRBJ2-1 TRBV5-5 - - TGTGCCAGCAGGTGGGTTGGTGAGCAGTTCTTC CASRWVGEQFF
TRBJ1-6 TRBV19 - - TGTGCCAGTAGGCCTACAGGGCTATTGAATTCACCCCTCCACTTT CASRPTGLLNSPLHF
TRBJ2-2 TRBV2 - - TGTGCCAGCAGGAGGCTAGCGAACACCGGGGAGCTGTTTTTT CASRRLANTGELFF
TRBJ2-1 TRBV9 - - TGTGCCAGCAGCCCCGGGGGCGGGAGTTACCCCGGGGGACGGAATGAGCAGTTCTTC CASSPGGGSYPGGRNEQFF
TRBJ2-1 TRBV4-1 - - TGCGCCAGCAGCCAAGATCCCATCTTGCCCCGGGGGAGGAATGAGCAGTTCTTC CASSQDPILPRGRNEQFF
TRBJ1-1 TRBV7-9 - - TGTGCCAGCAGGTGGACTGTGAACACTGAAGCTTTCTTT CASRWTVNTEAFF
TRBJ2-3 TRBV4-1 - - TGCGCCAGCAGCCAAGTCTCACAGGGTGGGGGCTCTACGCAGTATTTT CASSQVSQGGGSTQYF
TRBJ2-1 TRBV10-3 - TRBD2 TGTGCCATCAGTGACTCAGCGGGAGGGCGAGAAAGGCAGTTCTTC CAISDSAGGRERQFF
TRBJ2-7 TRBV2 - TRBD2 TGTGCCAGCACCCCCGGGACTAGCGCCTCCTACGAGCAGTACTTC CASTPGTSASYEQYF
TRBJ1-2 TRBV5-5 - - TGTGCCAGCAGCTATTGGGAGGGGACCTATGGCTACACCTTC CASSYWEGTYGYTF
TRBJ1-5 TRBV6-5 - - TGTGCCAGCAGTTACTATCGCAATCAGCCCCAGCATTTT CASSYYRNQPQHF
TRBJ2-2 TRBV4-3 - - TGCGCCAGCAGCCCAATCGACCAAACAGGCACCGGGGAGCTGTTTTTT CASSPIDQTGTGELFF
TRBJ2-6 TRBV27 once - TGTGCCAGCAGTTTATCAGGGGACGGGGCCAACGTCCTGACTTTC CASSLSGDGANVLTF
TRBJ1-2 TRBV2 few - TGTGCCAGCAGCCAGGGCTATGGCTACACCTTC CASSQGYGYTF
TRBJ2-1 TRBV28 - TRBD2 TGTGCCAGCAGCCTAGGTACCCGGCGGGAGGGCCCGGACAATGAGCAGTTCTTC CASSLGTRREGPDNEQFF
TRBJ2-7 TRBV5-1 once - TGCGCCAGCAGCTTGGGGGGCTTACTATCCTACGAGCAGTACTTC CASSLGGLLSYEQYF
TRBJ2-2 TRBV2 - TRBD1 TGTGCCAGCAGTGAGTTGGGACAGGGGAACACCGGGGAGCTGTTTTTT CASSELGQGNTGELFF
TRBJ2-7 TRBV9 - - TGTGCCAGCAGCGTAGACGGGGGAGATTACGAGCAGTACTTC CASSVDGGDYEQYF
TRBJ1-6 TRBV9 - - TGTGCCAGCAGCGTATCGTCCCAGCGATCACCCCTCCACTTT CASSVSSQRSPLHF
TRBJ2-1 TRBV15 - TRBD2 TGTGCCACCAGCGGCAGACTAGCGGTCGATGAGCAGTTCTTC CATSGRLAVDEQFF
TRBJ1-1 TRBV28 few - TGTGCCACCCATGACAGGATCGGTAGGGCTTTCTTT CATHDRIGRAFF
TRBJ2-7 TRBV6-5 - - TGTGCCAGCAGTTCTCACCAGGGTAATATCCACGAGCAGTACTTC CASSSHQGNIHEQYF
TRBJ2-7 TRBV9 - TRBD1 TGTGCCAGCAGCGCATCCCCCGGGACAGTCCTTTACGAGCAGTACTTC CASSASPGTVLYEQYF
TRBJ2-1 TRBV27 - TRBD2 TGTGCCAGCAGTTTCAGCGGACTAGCGGGGATTAGCTCCTACAATGAGCAGTTCTTC CASSFSGLAGISSYNEQFF
TRBJ2-7 TRBV4-1 - TRBD1 TGCGCCAGCAGCCCAAAGCCGGGTACAGGGGGCGAACTTTCCTACGAGCAGTACTTC CASSPKPGTGGELSYEQYF
TRBJ2-1 TRBV29-1 - - TGCAGCGCCTTGTCTACTAATGAGCAGTTCTTC CSALSTNEQFF
TRBJ1-1 TRBV7-8 - - TGTGCCAGCAGCCCCAGACGAGGGTGGAACACTGAAGCTTTCTTT CASSPRRGWNTEAFF
TRBJ1-2 TRBV5-1 once - TGCGCCAGCAGGGCAGACCTCGACTATGGCTACACCTTC CASRADLDYGYTF